These 22 T cell receptor beta chains came from one sample sequenced in a study of T cells in localized non-small cell lung cancer. Data came from immunoSEQ multiplex PCR; TCRdb stores just in-frame clones and leaves some out. Here the sample spans approximately 83,000 clones, more than 75% being singletons. The source material was PBMCs, sampled before any cancer treatment. Receptors originate from a woman between 40 and 69 years old with stage II squamous cell lung carcinoma.

V usage is TRBV19 and J usage is TRBJ2-7, with a possible D match to TRBD1 (6 bases). Germline CDR1 LNHDA, CDR2 SQIVND (reference sequence). V lost 4 bases to trimming and J lost 2 bases, with 12 bases between them. The CDR3 extends over 14 amino acids. CDR3 bases: TGTGCCAGTAGTACCACGGCAGGGGCCTACGAGCAGTACTTC. The encoded protein is CASSTTAGAYEQYF.

The V gene is TRBV5-1, the J gene TRBJ2-7; possible D gene TRBD2, 5 bases. The germline CDR1 and CDR2 sequences are SGHRS and YFSETQ. The CDR3 is made up of 14 amino acids. V lost 4 bases and J lost 0, with 11 bases in between. CDR3 residues: CASSERTSSYEQYF. DNA for the CDR3: TGCGCCAGCAGCGAGCGGACCTCCTCCTACGAGCAGTACTTC. Drawing the rest from reference TRBV5-1 and TRBJ2-7, the complete variable domain is KAGVTQTPRYLIKTRGQQVTLSCSPISGHRSVSWYQQTPGQGLQFLFEYFSETQRNKGNFPGRFSGRQFSNSRSEMNVSTLELGDSALYLCASSERTSSYEQYFGPGTRLTVT.

In this sample, this clone turned up once. Distinct nucleotide sequences in the sample also encode this CDR3. This rearrangement joins TRBV5-1 to TRBJ1-5, with D unclear. Germline V gene lookup returns CDR1 SGHRS and CDR2 YFSETQ. The CDR3 totals 14 residues. The V end was cut by 0 bases, the J end by 2 bases, with 6 bases between. CDR3 sequence: CASSLAGGNQPQHF. As DNA, the CDR3 is TGCGCCAGCAGCTTGGCCGGGGGCAATCAGCCCCAGCATTTT.

This chain connects TRBV6-5 to TRBJ2-1; D is possibly TRBD1 or TRBD2 (5 bases each). Trimming took 4 bases from V and 15 from J, leaving 25 bases between them. There are 15 residues in the CDR3. CDR1 is MNHEY, CDR2 SVGAGI, per germline. The CDR3 bases are TGTGCCAGCAGTTCCCGCCGTATTGGGGACCTTCGCGCGTTCTTC. It codes for CASSSRRIGDLRAFF.

This clone was detected once. V usage is TRBV2 and J usage is TRBJ2-1, with TRBD2 matching over 11 bases. The germline CDR1 and CDR2 sequences are SNHLY and FYNNEI. V shed 6 bases, J shed 6 bases, and the junction held 10 bases outside the gene matches. This CDR3 is 16 amino acids long. The CDR3 region has the DNA TGTGCCAGCAGCAACCCTACTAGCGGGAGAGTCAATGAGCAGTTCTTC. The encoded protein is CASSNPTSGRVNEQFF.

This clone was counted a single time. The V call is TRBV19, the J call TRBJ2-1; D ambiguous. V shed 5 bases and J shed 7 bases, with 24 bases lying between them. Germline CDR1 LNHDA, CDR2 SQIVND (reference sequence). The CDR3 is made up of 17 amino acids. CDR3 in amino acids: CASSGLVRSHQGNEQFF. CDR3 DNA: TGTGCCAGTAGTGGGTTGGTCCGCAGCCATCAAGGGAATGAGCAGTTCTTC.

V usage is TRBV7-9 and J usage is TRBJ2-7; 9 bases fit TRBD2. The CDR3 extends over 18 amino acids. Per germline, CDR1 SEHNR and CDR2 FQNEAQ (reference sequence). The V segment lost 2 bases and the J segment 2 bases; nucleotides outside the gene matches: 13. For the CDR3, the DNA is TGTGCCAGCAGCTTATACAGGGGACTAGCCGAAACCCCCTACGAGCAGTACTTC. The encoded protein is CASSLYRGLAETPYEQYF.

The chain recombines TRBV5-5 with TRBJ2-1, with 14 bases lining up with TRBD2. Germline CDR1 and CDR2: SGHKS and YYEKEE (reference sequence). V gave up 4 bases and J gave up 10 bases; unmatched junction bases: 7. This CDR3 is 15 amino acids long. In nucleotides, the CDR3 is TGTGCCAGCAGCGGAGGGACTAGCGGGAGTGAGGAGCAGTTCTTC. This translates into CASSGGTSGSEEQFF.

This sequence joins TRBV12-5 and TRBJ2-1; 9 positions agree with TRBD2. This CDR3 is 20 amino acids long. In germline, CDR1 is LGHNT, CDR2 FRNRAP. Unmatched junction bases numbered 18, after V lost 6 bases and J lost 0 bases. The CDR3 region has the DNA TGTGCTAGTGGCTATGGACTAGCGTCGGGAAAAACTAACTCCTACAATGAGCAGTTCTTC. It translates to CASGYGLASGKTNSYNEQFF.

Concerning this clone itself: The sample has other DNA sequences that encode this CDR3 too. The chain uses TRBV27 and TRBJ1-1, with unresolved D. V lost 2 bases to trimming and J lost 0 bases, with 4 bases between them. The V gene's germline CDR1 is MNHEY and CDR2 SMNVEV (reference sequence). This CDR3 region has 13 residues. The CDR3 sequence: CASSLGLNTEAFF. In DNA form, the CDR3 reads TGTGCCAGCAGTTTAGGGCTGAACACTGAAGCTTTCTTT.

This chain joins TRBV7-8 and TRBJ2-7; D unclear. The CDR3 totals 13 residues. CDR1 and CDR2 (germline): SGHVS, FQNEAQ. The germline V and J ends were trimmed by 5 bases and 7 bases, with 15 bases remaining between them. The CDR3 reads CASSQSTGGEQYF. CDR3 coding DNA: TGTGCCAGCAGCCAGAGTACCGGTGGGGAGCAGTACTTC.

The V gene is TRBV27, the J gene TRBJ2-5; 12 nucleotides agree with TRBD2. This CDR3 spans 16 amino acids. V trimming: 0 bases; J trimming: 5 bases; junction bases outside the gene matches: 4. The germline gives CDR1 MNHEY, CDR2 SMNVEV (reference sequence). The CDR3 spells CASSLSLAGGWETQYF. The CDR3 region has the DNA TGTGCCAGCAGTTTATCCCTAGCGGGAGGGTGGGAGACCCAGTACTTC.

The chain links TRBV19 to TRBJ1-2, with D possibly TRBD1 on 6 matching bases. In germline, CDR1 is LNHDA, CDR2 SQIVND (reference sequence). The CDR3 has 15 residues. V was clipped by 3 bases and J by 4 bases, with 15 bases between them. This CDR3 is CASSMAGAGGYGYTF. CDR3 DNA: TGTGCCAGTAGTATGGCGGGGGCAGGAGGCTATGGCTACACCTTC.

The V gene is TRBV30, the J gene TRBJ2-3; D possibly uses TRBD1 or TRBD2 (5 bases each). Germline CDR1 and CDR2: GTSNPN and SVGIG (reference sequence). The CDR3 runs to 14 residues. V was clipped by 1 base and J by 9 bases, with 17 bases between them. The CDR3 reads CAWSGLGAPGTQYF. The CDR3 nucleotides read TGTGCCTGGAGTGGGCTCGGGGCCCCGGGAACGCAGTATTTT.

Concerning this clone: The sample contains more than one DNA sequence encoding this CDR3. V is TRBV2 and J is TRBJ1-5, with TRBD1 identical over 7 bases. V lost 6 bases to trimming and J lost 6 bases; unmatched junction nucleotides: 5. Germline V gene data show CDR1 as SNHLY and CDR2 as FYNNEI. The CDR3 is 13 residues long. In DNA form, the CDR3 reads TGTGCCAGCAGCGGACAGGTTTTTCAGCCCCAGCATTTT. Protein product: CASSGQVFQPQHF.

The gene calls are TRBV6-5 and TRBJ2-7; D is perhaps TRBD1 (6 bases). CDR3 size: 15 residues. Germline-derived CDR1 and CDR2 are MNHEY and SVGAGI. V was shortened by 5 bases and J by 3 bases, with 17 bases between the two germline ends. CDR3 residues: CASSKGHPTYYEQYF. CDR3 coding DNA: TGTGCCAGCAGTAAGGGACACCCAACCTACTACGAGCAGTACTTC.

The V call is TRBV5-4, the J call TRBJ2-5, with D possibly being TRBD2 (5 bases). The CDR3 sequence is 13 residues long. Looked up from germline, CDR1 is SGHNT and CDR2 is YYREEE (reference sequence). Deletions cut 2 bases from V and 5 bases from J, with 10 bases between. DNA for the CDR3: TGTGCCAGCAGCTTCGAGGGTTTGGAGACCCAGTACTTC. The encoded protein is CASSFEGLETQYF.

This clone has just one count. This chain links TRBV5-6 with TRBJ1-1, with D possibly matching TRBD1 (6 bases). Germline V gives CDR1 SGHDT, CDR2 YYEEEE. The CDR3 extends over 16 amino acids. The V gene lost 8 bases and the J gene lost 0 bases, with 20 bases spanning the gap. The CDR3 sequence: CASRELGAAVNTEAFF. CDR3 in DNA: TGTGCCAGTCGAGAGCTGGGGGCCGCCGTGAACACTGAAGCTTTCTTT.

The gene calls are TRBV25-1 and TRBJ2-6, with D perhaps TRBD1 (5 bases). Trimming stripped 1 base from V and 4 bases from J, with 8 bases between. From germline, CDR1 is MGHDK and CDR2 SYGVNS. This CDR3 region has 15 residues. This CDR3 reads CASSELGAGANVLTF. In DNA form, the CDR3 reads TGTGCCAGCAGTGAATTAGGGGCCGGGGCCAACGTCCTGACTTTC.

The V call is TRBV21-1, the J call TRBJ2-3; no DNA check was done on the table's D call, TRBD2. TRBV21-1 is shown as a pseudogene. The CDR3 is made up of 17 amino acids. This CDR3 reads CASSKVSSGRATDTQYF. As DNA, the CDR3 is TGTGCCAGCAGCAAAGTTAGTAGCGGGAGGGCGACAGATACGCAGTATTTT.

The V gene is TRBV25-1, the J gene TRBJ1-2; D might be TRBD1 (6 bases). CDR3 length: 12 residues. The V end lost 3 bases, the J end lost 8 bases, and 10 bases lay between the germline ends. CDR1 is MGHDK and CDR2 is SYGVNS in the germline V gene. In DNA, the CDR3 is TGTGCCAGCAGTGAGGGGGCTAGAGGCTACACCTTC. Translated, it gives CASSEGARGYTF.

The V call is TRBV10-3, the J call TRBJ1-6, with D possibly TRBD1 on 5 matching bases. Germline values: CDR1 ENHRY, CDR2 SYGVKD. The CDR3 runs 15 residues. The V gene lost 6 bases and the J gene lost 5 bases, with 14 bases spanning the gap. In DNA form, the CDR3 reads TGTGCCATCAGGTGGGCGTTAGGGGATAATTCACCCCTCCACTTT. It specifies CAIRWALGDNSPLHF.